The next 9 T cell receptor beta chains were all read from a single sample in a study of T cell changes during pregnancy in multiple sclerosis. Clones were read by immunoSEQ multiplex PCR, and TCRdb kept only the in-frame ones, dropping some. This table holds roughly 43,000 clones, under 95% found once. The sample was CD4+ T cells from peripheral blood mononuclear cells, taken in the third trimester of pregnancy. These receptor sequences come from a female donor with multiple sclerosis, enrolled in a pregnancy study.

This clone occurred a few times. This chain uses TRBV7-2 with TRBJ2-7; 13 bases agree with TRBD2. Trimming at V came to 6 bases and at J to 2 bases, leaving 10 bases not matched to a gene. This CDR3 is 17 amino acids long. In germline, CDR1 is SGHTA, CDR2 FQGNSA. The chain's CDR3 is CASSAWGTSGRAYEQYF. The CDR3 DNA is TGTGCCAGCAGTGCCTGGGGAACTAGCGGGAGGGCCTACGAGCAGTACTTC.

The chain recombines TRBV9 with TRBJ2-7, with 7 bases matching TRBD1. Germline CDR1 reads SGDLS; CDR2 reads YYNGEE. The CDR3 spans 14 residues. After removal of 4 bases from V and 2 bases from J, the junction contained 6 bases not matched to a gene. Written as DNA, the CDR3 is TGTGCCAGCAGCCTAGGGGACAGTGCCTACGAGCAGTACTTC. Its protein product is CASSLGDSAYEQYF.

The rearrangement joins TRBV14 to TRBJ2-1, with D possibly matching TRBD1 (5 bases). Germline V gives CDR1 SGHDN, CDR2 FVKESK. V lost 1 base and J 6 bases, leaving 10 bases between the germline ends. The CDR3 consists of 14 residues. CDR3 DNA sequence: TGTGCCAGCAGCCAAGTTAGGGGATTCAATGAGCAGTTCTTC. It yields the protein CASSQVRGFNEQFF. Full variable domain (remainder filled in from reference TRBV14 and TRBJ2-1): EAGVTQFPSHSVIEKGQTVTLRCDPISGHDNLYWYRRVMGKEIKFLLHFVKESKQDESGMPNNRFLAERTGGTYSTLKVQPAELEDSGVYFCASSQVRGFNEQFFGPGTRLTVL.

The V call is TRBV29-1, the J call TRBJ2-6, with 11 bases matching TRBD1. Germline loops: CDR1 SQVTM, CDR2 ANQGSEA. The V gene end was trimmed by 4 bases and the J gene end by 4 bases; junction bases not matched to a gene: 9. The CDR3 has 17 residues. The CDR3 here is CSVGPRTGGAGANVLTF. The CDR3 DNA is TGCAGCGTTGGACCAAGGACAGGGGGCGCAGGGGCCAACGTCCTGACTTTC. The whole variable domain, filled in from reference TRBV29-1 and TRBJ2-6, reads SAVISQKPSRDICQRGTSLTIQCQVDSQVTMMFWYRQQPGQSLTLIATANQGSEATYESGFVIDKFPISRPNLTFSTLTVSNMSPEDSSIYLCSVGPRTGGAGANVLTFGAGSRLTVL.

J is TRBJ2-1 and V is TRBV5-1, with D possibly TRBD2 on 7 matching bases. V was shortened by 2 bases and J by 4 bases, with 13 bases between the two germline ends. The length of the CDR3 is 15 residues. Germline CDR1 is SGHRS and CDR2 is YFSETQ. CDR3 in amino acids: CASSLGRGPYNEQFF. CDR3 DNA sequence: TGCGCCAGCAGCTTAGGGCGGGGGCCGTACAATGAGCAGTTCTTC.

This chain connects TRBV18 to TRBJ2-1; 8 bases match TRBD1. Germline assignment: CDR1 KGHSH and CDR2 LQKENI. The CDR3 length is 14 residues. V shed 4 bases and J 6 bases; nucleotides not matched to a gene: 5. The CDR3 reads CASSLETGANEQFF. For the CDR3, the DNA is TGTGCCAGCTCACTAGAGACAGGGGCCAATGAGCAGTTCTTC. The full variable domain, its missing parts supplied by reference TRBV18 and TRBJ2-1, is NAGVMQNPRHLVRRRGQEARLRCSPMKGHSHVYWYRQLPEEGLKFMVYLQKENIIDESGMPKERFSAEFPKEGPSILRIQQVVRGDSAAYFCASSLETGANEQFFGPGTRLTVL.

This clone was seen only once. This chain connects TRBV11-2 to TRBJ1-6; D is perhaps TRBD1 (5 bases). The germline CDR1 and CDR2 sequences are SGHAT and FQNNGV. CDR3 length: 16 residues. V lost 1 base, J lost 7 bases, and 14 bases lay in between. CDR3 protein: CASSLGGRGRNSPLHF. CDR3 DNA: TGTGCCAGCAGCTTAGGGGGAAGGGGCCGAAATTCACCCCTCCACTTT.

The sample holds one count of this clone. The chain uses TRBV9 and TRBJ2-1, with D possibly matching TRBD1 (6 bases). Trimming cost V 3 bases and J 7 bases, with 14 bases left between them. Germline V CDR1 and CDR2: SGDLS, YYNGEE. CDR3 length equals 14 residues. The CDR3 DNA sequence: TGTGCCAGCAGCGCCGATGAGAGGGGGAATGAGCAGTTCTTC. It yields the protein CASSADERGNEQFF.

This chain uses TRBV10-2 with TRBJ2-1; a possible D gene is TRBD2 (7 bases). CDR3 length: 15 amino acids. V lost 6 bases and J 7 bases, leaving 19 bases between the germline ends. Per the germline V gene, CDR1 is WSHSY and CDR2 is SAAADI. The CDR3 sequence is CASSLKGGGRNEQFF. DNA for the CDR3: TGCGCCAGCAGCCTGAAGGGGGGGGGAAGGAATGAGCAGTTCTTC.